The rows below give T cell receptor beta chains drawn from one sample of a study of T cells in Graves' hyperthyroidism and ophthalmopathy. From the multiplex PCR reads, TCRdb called clonotypes with MiXCR, one entry per CDR3 protein. This table holds fewer than 750,000 distinct CDR3 sequences, roughly 15% found once. Sequencing was done on a sample of blood. The receptors were gathered from a woman between 45 and 65 years old with Graves' ophthalmopathy. The CDR3 runs from the conserved cysteine through the conserved F or W. D genes are given only for firm matches. Expanded clones get a size class; other rows say once, few or many, or leave the size out.

V	J	size	D	DNA	CDR3
TRBV5-1	TRBJ1-2	few	TRBD1	TGCGCCAGCAGCTCCTCGGACAGGGGGCGAATAGTCTATGGCTACACCTTC	CASSSSDRGRIVYGYTF
TRBV2	TRBJ1-2	many	.	TGTGCCAGCAGAAGAGAGGAAAAGGGCTACACCTTC	CASRREEKGYTF
TRBV11-2	TRBJ2-5	many	TRBD1	TGTGCCAGCAGAAGGGACAGGGGGCGGCAGGAGACCCAGTACTTC	CASRRDRGRQETQYF
TRBV19	TRBJ1-6	.	TRBD1	TGTGCCACCAAAGACAGGGGGCTTTCACCCCTCCACTTT	CATKDRGLSPLHF
TRBV12-3/TRBV12-4	TRBJ2-3	.	TRBD2	TGTGCCAGCAGTTTTTATGGAGGCGGGAGGTTTACGGATACGCAGTATTTT	CASSFYGGGRFTDTQYF
TRBV7-2	TRBJ2-5	.	.	TGTGCCAGCAGCGGGACCGGGACTTCAGAGACCCAGTACTTC	CASSGTGTSETQYF
TRBV4-2	TRBJ1-4	few	.	TGTGCCAGCAGCCAAGCATCGGGTAATGAAAAACTGTTTTTT	CASSQASGNEKLFF
TRBV20-1	TRBJ2-1	many	TRBD2	TGCAGTGCCACTTATAGCGGGAGGACTTCCTACAATGAGCAGTTCTTC	CSATYSGRTSYNEQFF
TRBV27	TRBJ2-1	.	TRBD2	TGTGCCAGCGGTTCTAGCGGGACCCTAAATGAGCAGTTCTTC	CASGSSGTLNEQFF
TRBV7-2	TRBJ2-1	.	TRBD2	TGTGCCAGCAGCGCCCCCAGGGGGTTGTTGAAGCGGGAGGCCTACAATGAGCAGTCCTTC	CASSAPRGLLKREAYNEQSF
TRBV5-1	TRBJ1-1	many	.	TGCGCCAGCAGCTTGGACGGACGGGATACTGAAGCTTTCTTT	CASSLDGRDTEAFF
TRBV12-3/TRBV12-4	TRBJ1-1	many	.	TGTGCCAGCAGCCCAATACGGGAGGCTGAAGCTTTCTTT	CASSPIREAEAFF
TRBV12-3/TRBV12-4	TRBJ2-1	.	TRBD2	TGTGCCGGCAGTTTCTCTAGCGGCTATTACAATGAGCAGTTCTTC	CAGSFSSGYYNEQFF
TRBV5-1	TRBJ2-3	.	TRBD2	TGCGCCAGCAGCAGGGGACTAGCAGGAGGGCCGGGAGATACGCAGTATTTT	CASSRGLAGGPGDTQYF
TRBV25-1	TRBJ1-2	.	.	TGTGCCAGCAGTGTGGGAAGCCATGGCTACACCTTC	CASSVGSHGYTF
TRBV7-8	TRBJ2-1	many	.	TGTGCCAGCAGCTTAGTTAACGAGTTCGGACCCTCGCGATACAATGAGCAGTTCTTC	CASSLVNEFGPSRYNEQFF
TRBV6-1	TRBJ2-1	.	.	TGTGCCAGCAGTGACGGGCTAATGGTCGATGAGCAGTTCTTC	CASSDGLMVDEQFF
TRBV29-1	TRBJ2-3	.	.	TGCAGCGTTGAGGGTGTCGGAGATGCGCAGTATTTT	CSVEGVGDAQYF
TRBV24-1	TRBJ2-1	many	.	TGTGCCACCAGTGACAGGGACGGTCAAGGGCCCTACAATGAGCAGTTCTTC	CATSDRDGQGPYNEQFF
TRBV12-3/TRBV12-4	TRBJ2-7	many	TRBD2	TGTGCCAGCAGTTTTATCTCCCCCGGGACTAGCGGAAACTCCTACGAGCAGTACTTC	CASSFISPGTSGNSYEQYF
TRBV4-3	TRBJ2-2	many	TRBD2	TGCGCCAGCAGCCCCTCAGCGGGAGGGAGAGGCGGGGAGCTGTTTTTT	CASSPSAGGRGGELFF
TRBV3-1	TRBJ2-3	many	.	TGTGCCAGCAGCCAAGATTTTCCGGGAGACTTCACAGATACGCAGTATTTT	CASSQDFPGDFTDTQYF
TRBV12-3/TRBV12-4	TRBJ1-6	many	.	TGTGCCAGCAGTTTGTGGGGGCCTAGGACCTATAATTCACCCCTCCACTTT	CASSLWGPRTYNSPLHF
TRBV5-1	TRBJ2-7	many	TRBD1	TGCGCCAGCAGCTTGGCTGGGACAGGGATCTACGAGCAGTACTTC	CASSLAGTGIYEQYF
TRBV7-8	TRBJ2-7	.	.	TGTGCCAGCAGCTTAGACAACCGGGCCACCTACGAGCAGTACTTC	CASSLDNRATYEQYF
TRBV20-1	TRBJ2-5	many	TRBD1	TGCAGTGCTAGACCCGGGACAGCCGTTGAGACCCAGTACTTC	CSARPGTAVETQYF
TRBV28	TRBJ1-2	.	.	TGTGCCACCTCGGCGTTTCTTGGCTACACCTTC	CATSAFLGYTF
TRBV3-1	TRBJ2-7	.	TRBD2	TGTGCCAGCAGCCAAGAAACTAGCGCGCTCTACGAGCAGTACTTC	CASSQETSALYEQYF
TRBV3-1	TRBJ2-3	many	.	TGTGCCAGCAGCCAGAGGGATACAGATACGCAGTATTTT	CASSQRDTDTQYF
TRBV28	TRBJ1-2	.	TRBD1	TGTGCCAGCAGTACACAGGGGGACTTTAACTATGGCTACACCTTC	CASSTQGDFNYGYTF
TRBV10-3	TRBJ2-5	few	TRBD1	TGTGCCATCAGTTTTAGGGCAGGGGGCCAAGAGACCCAGTACTTC	CAISFRAGGQETQYF
TRBV20-1	TRBJ2-2	.	.	TGCAGTGCTAGAGATCCCCCCTTGAGCACCGGGGAGCTGTTTTTT	CSARDPPLSTGELFF
TRBV28	TRBJ2-1	many	TRBD2	TGTGCCAGCAGCCACCTGAGCGGGAGGGCCAATGAGCAGTTCTTC	CASSHLSGRANEQFF
TRBV12-3/TRBV12-4	TRBJ1-2	many	.	TGTGCCAGCAGCCACGGAAGTGGCTACACCTTC	CASSHGSGYTF
TRBV12-5	TRBJ2-5	.	.	TGTGCTAGTGGTTTGGTAGGAGGGGTATGGACCCAGTACTTC	CASGLVGGVWTQYF
TRBV5-1	TRBJ2-1	many	.	TGCGCCAGCAGCGGAGCGTTCTCCTACAATGAGCAGTTCTTC	CASSGAFSYNEQFF
TRBV14	TRBJ2-1	.	.	TGTGCCAGCAGCCCCTACTCCGCTTGCAATGAGCAGTTCTTC	CASSPYSACNEQFF
TRBV28	TRBJ1-1	.	.	TGTGCCAGCGGGAATACAGGGTACACTGAAGCTTTCTTT	CASGNTGYTEAFF
TRBV30	TRBJ2-7	many	.	TGTGCTGGAGGGGGGAGCCCCTACGAGCAGTACTTC	CAGGGSPYEQYF
TRBV28	TRBJ1-1	many	.	TGTGCCTCCTCATGGGCGGTAAACACTGAAGCTTTCTTT	CASSWAVNTEAFF
TRBV6-1	TRBJ2-5	many	TRBD2	TGTGCCAGCTCAAGCGGGGGGATAGGGTCTGAGACCCAGTACTTC	CASSSGGIGSETQYF
TRBV7-3	TRBJ2-3	many	.	TGTGCCAGCAGCCAAAGGACAACCACAGATACGCAGTATTTT	CASSQRTTTDTQYF
TRBV18	TRBJ2-3	many	TRBD2	TGTGCCAGCTCACCACTTAGCGGGAGCACAGATACGCAGTATTTT	CASSPLSGSTDTQYF
TRBV9	TRBJ1-2	.	TRBD1	TGTGCCAGCAGCAGCCGGGACAGGGTATTCGGGGGCTATGGCTACACCTTC	CASSSRDRVFGGYGYTF
TRBV28	TRBJ2-3	many	.	TGTGCCAGACCTACCCGCACAGATACGCAGTATTTT	CARPTRTDTQYF
TRBV6-2/TRBV6-3	TRBJ2-7	many	.	TGTGCCAGCCGGGGCGTCCGCTCCTACGAGCAGTACTTC	CASRGVRSYEQYF
TRBV9	TRBJ1-1	many	.	TGTGCCAGCAGCATACGACCCTCCAACACTGAAGCTTTCTTT	CASSIRPSNTEAFF
TRBV24-1	TRBJ2-4	few	.	TGTGCCACCATAGAATCGAGGTTCAGCTTCGGGGACGTATACCTAGCCAAAAACATTCAGTACTTC	CATIESRFSFGDVYLAKNIQYF
TRBV6-2/TRBV6-3	TRBJ2-3	.	.	TGTGCCAGTGGAAAAGGGCGGAACACAGATACGCAGTATTTT	CASGKGRNTDTQYF